This TCR beta chain appears in the sequencing data of a study of cytomegalovirus exposure and HLA in healthy donors. V was pared by 3 bases and J by 1 base, with 9 bases between. The germline V gene has CDR1 SGHAT and CDR2 FQNNGV. The CDR3 extends over 15 amino acids. Study conclusions and caveats: In vitro data verified a few CMV-associated chains as specific for CMV antigens.

This clone showed up just once. Its antigen is still unknown. The PCR ran on 60 Vbeta and 13 Jbeta primers. Clones were read by immunoSEQ multiplex PCR, and TCRdb kept only the in-frame ones, dropping some. The sample consists of about 98,000 clones, 74% of them appearing once. V usage is TRBV11-2 and J usage is TRBJ2-2; perhaps TRBD1 as D (6 bases). Input material: PBMCs. This receptor was taken from a male donor in good health and CMV-seronegative. CDR3 loop: CASSFGTLNTGELFF. CDR3 nucleotides: TGTGCCAGCAGCTTTGGGACATTGAACACCGGGGAGCTGTTTTTT.